This T cell receptor (beta chain) was identified during a study of brain T cells in children with intractable seizures. Study results and limitations: Pre- and post-surgery blood differed in depth, so pre-surgery absences may be undersampling.

CDR1 MNHEY and CDR2 SVGAGI come from the germline V gene. V lost 10 bases and J 0 bases, leaving 7 bases between the germline ends. CDR3 length: 11 residues. On this clone: Its antigen is unknown.

The assay was immunoSEQ multiplex PCR, and TCRdb's table has in-frame clones only and misses some. Here the sample spans 70,000 to 90,000 clones, about 93% being singletons. Only cases whose brain tissue showed the highest T cell transcript signatures were sequenced. At least one anti-epileptic drug was given before surgery. The gene calls are TRBV6-5 and TRBJ2-7; no clear D gene. The sequencing used peripheral blood, collected at surgery. This receptor was obtained from a boy under two years old with tuberous sclerosis and intractable seizures. CDR3 sequence (DNA): TGTGCCACTACCCTCTCCTACGAGCAGTACTTC. Amino acids: CATTLSYEQYF.